Sequencing of this T cell receptor (beta chain) was carried out in a study of T cell responses to AZD1222 COVID-19 vaccine (dated by TCRdb to the early 2020s). General notes on the study: AZD1222 recipients whose second dose came at about 4 weeks and those whose second dose came at about 12 weeks were combined into one group, since spike-specific TCR depth and breadth did not differ between the two schedules. A total of 233 trial participants underwent TCR sequencing, of whom about 200 had received two doses of AZD1222 and around 25 had received two doses of the MenACWY control vaccine. Trial participants were enrolled into age subgroups of 18-55, 56-69 and 70-plus years, which contained roughly 140, 27 and 60 TCR-sequenced participants, respectively.

The CDR3 regions of human TCRbeta chains were analyzed by immunosequencing. As for the original processing: TCRs in the repertoires were matched against a reference library of SARS-CoV-2-specific TCRs that had been generated with the MIRA antigen-specificity platform. Breadth was defined as the fraction of unique TCRs that were SARS-CoV-2-associated. Depth was defined as the fraction of total T cells that were SARS-CoV-2-associated. Each spike-specific TCR was assigned to its reactive spike region and to a CD4 or CD8 class using the MIRA data. Log10-transformed breadth and depth values were compared by one-way ANOVA with Sidak's multiple comparisons tests. TCRdb retrieved this table from immuneACCESS and kept in-frame rearrangements only. Not all clones are present; in checked studies, unresolved V genes account for under half, and no reason is known for the remainder. V, J and clone size derive from that table, while D and trimming were established from the DNA sequence. The sample table shows 90,000 to 150,000 clones, and around 90% are seen once. The ten largest clonotypes hold 5% to 5.5% of the sample.

Broader findings and caveats from the paper: Participants were mostly white British and included more females than males, and it was suggested by the authors that clonal diversity may have been underestimated. Because no day 14 peak-response samples were available, repertoires were characterized only after the peak T cell response. After two AZD1222 doses, both the breadth and the depth of spike-specific TCRs were significantly higher than at day 0 and than in MenACWY recipients. The 56-69-year group was small, and its depth increase did not reach significance, likely because of low power. Epitopes outside the regions mutated in the B.1.351 and B.1.1.7 variants were reportedly recognized by nearly half of the unique spike-specific TCRs. The whole spike protein was spanned by vaccine-associated CD4 TCRs, and dominant responses were seen in regions 160-218 and 743-854. Conclusions about previously exposed vaccinees were limited because only six AZD1222 recipients were SARS-CoV-2 seropositive at baseline.

Per the publication, the time point label means: baseline before first vaccination. Vaccinee samples were obtained from the UK trials COV001 and COV002, which included a single-blind randomized controlled phase 2/3 trial of AZD1222 (ChAdOx1 nCoV-19) in healthy adults. For TCRbeta chain sequencing, PBMC samples were collected from trial participants at day 0 and at day 28 after the second dose. A word on this clone: It has no known antigen specificity. No per-base quality is available; no much larger clone lies one base away.

Its CDR3 holds 13 amino acids, cysteine through phenylalanine. Of all the DNA, just the CDR3 is kept, 39 bases in frame from base 1. Trimming at the junction amounts to 3 bases on V and 5 bases on J, and the germline ends lie 13 bases apart. CDR1 and CDR2 were assigned from the germline V gene (reference sequence) as DFQATT and SNEGSKA. The sequence derives from an adult in good health. Recombination joined TRBV20-1 with TRBJ1-1; the D gene is perhaps TRBD1, from 5 matching bases. Specimen: peripheral blood, collected on day 0 of AZD1222 vaccination. The sequence in DNA is TGCAGTGCTAGTCTTGGGGGAATTACTGAAGCTTTCTTT. Protein translation: CSASLGGITEAFF.